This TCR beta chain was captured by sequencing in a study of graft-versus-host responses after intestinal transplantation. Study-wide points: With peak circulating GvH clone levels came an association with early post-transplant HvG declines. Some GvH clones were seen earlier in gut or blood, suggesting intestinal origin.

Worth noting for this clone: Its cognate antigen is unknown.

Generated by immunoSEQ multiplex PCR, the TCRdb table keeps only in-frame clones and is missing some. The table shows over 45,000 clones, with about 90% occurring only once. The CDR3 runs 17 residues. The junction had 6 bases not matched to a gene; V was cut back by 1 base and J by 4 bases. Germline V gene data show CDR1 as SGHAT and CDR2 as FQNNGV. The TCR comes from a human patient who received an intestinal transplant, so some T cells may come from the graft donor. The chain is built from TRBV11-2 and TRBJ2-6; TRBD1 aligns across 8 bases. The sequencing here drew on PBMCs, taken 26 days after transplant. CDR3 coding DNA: TGTGCCAGCAGCTTAGGCCAGGGGGCTTACGGGGCCAACGTCCTGACTTTC. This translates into CASSLGQGAYGANVLTF.